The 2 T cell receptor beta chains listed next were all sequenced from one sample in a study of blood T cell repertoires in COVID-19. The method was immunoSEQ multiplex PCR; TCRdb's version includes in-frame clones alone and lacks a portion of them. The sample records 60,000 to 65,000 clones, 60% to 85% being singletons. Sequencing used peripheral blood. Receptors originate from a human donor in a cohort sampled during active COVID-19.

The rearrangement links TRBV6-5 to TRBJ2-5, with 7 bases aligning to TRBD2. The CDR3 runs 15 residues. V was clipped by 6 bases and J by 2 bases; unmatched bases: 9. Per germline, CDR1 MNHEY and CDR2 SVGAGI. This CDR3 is CASSPAPGGQETQYF. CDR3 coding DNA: TGTGCCAGCAGCCCGGCCCCCGGGGGGCAAGAGACCCAGTACTTC.

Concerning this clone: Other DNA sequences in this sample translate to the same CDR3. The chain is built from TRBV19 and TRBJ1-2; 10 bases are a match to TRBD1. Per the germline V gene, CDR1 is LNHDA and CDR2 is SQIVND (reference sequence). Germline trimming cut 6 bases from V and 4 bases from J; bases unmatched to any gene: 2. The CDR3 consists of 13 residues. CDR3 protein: CASSGQGGYGYTF. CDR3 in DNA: TGTGCCAGTAGCGGACAGGGGGGCTATGGCTACACCTTC.